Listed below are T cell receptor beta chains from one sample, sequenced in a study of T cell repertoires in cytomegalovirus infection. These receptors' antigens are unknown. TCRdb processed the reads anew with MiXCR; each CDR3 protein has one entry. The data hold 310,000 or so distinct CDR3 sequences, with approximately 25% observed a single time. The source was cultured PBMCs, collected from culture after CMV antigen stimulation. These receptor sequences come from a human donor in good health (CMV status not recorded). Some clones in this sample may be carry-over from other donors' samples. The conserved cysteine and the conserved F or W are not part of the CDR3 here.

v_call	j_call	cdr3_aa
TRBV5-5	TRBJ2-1	ASSLGIGTVFVSYNEQF
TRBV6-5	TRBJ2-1	ASSYSSSSDNEQF
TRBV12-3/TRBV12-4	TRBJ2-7	ASSLSLAGHYEQY
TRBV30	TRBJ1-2	AWSPRGAFGYT
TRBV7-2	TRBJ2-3	ASSLEADTQY
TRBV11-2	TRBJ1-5	ASSLFDSNQPQH
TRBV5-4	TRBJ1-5	ASSTDRGGDQPQH
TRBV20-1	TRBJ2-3	SASSGPYTDTQY
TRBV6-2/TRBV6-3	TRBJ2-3	ASRTSGGTTSTDTQY
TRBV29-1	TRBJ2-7	SVGKGTNEQY
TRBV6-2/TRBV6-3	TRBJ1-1	ASSWSGRNTEAF
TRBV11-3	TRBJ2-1	ASSPRTSPYNEQF
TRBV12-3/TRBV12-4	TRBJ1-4	ASSPVDRPNEKLF
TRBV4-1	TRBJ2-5	ASSQTSGRPQETQY
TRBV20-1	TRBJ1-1	SALILGGTEAF
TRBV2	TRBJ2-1	ASRVGLAPYNEQF
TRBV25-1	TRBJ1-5	ASSNRGGNQPQH
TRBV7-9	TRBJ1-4	ASSAPGNEKLF
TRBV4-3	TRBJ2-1	ASSQDTLAGWNEQF
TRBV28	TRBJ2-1	ASSLRTSSYNEQF
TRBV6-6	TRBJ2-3	ASREGTGSTDTQY
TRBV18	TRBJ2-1	ASSPGTRYNEQF
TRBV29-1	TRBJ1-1	SVNHPGQENTEAF
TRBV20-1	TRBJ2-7	SAPVGPLADTYEQY
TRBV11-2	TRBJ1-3	ASSWTGGKMRNTIY
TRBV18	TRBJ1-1	ASSSGANTEAF